Each of the 15 T cell receptor beta chains below was sequenced from the same sample in a study of OX40 agonist ivuxolimab in advanced cancers. The data were produced by immunoSEQ multiplex PCR, yet TCRdb's version contains in-frame clones alone and is incomplete. This table has over 150,000 clones, 94% appearing once. The material sequenced was CD4+ or CD8+ T cells sorted from blood, taken in a trial of the OX40 agonist ivuxolimab. These receptor sequences come from an adult with an advanced solid tumor such as melanoma, head and neck, liver or kidney cancer.

The genes are TRBV9 and TRBJ2-1; a weak D match, TRBD2 (5 bases). The length of the CDR3 is 17 residues. CDR1 and CDR2 from the germline V gene are SGDLS and YYNGEE. Between the trimmed V and J ends, which lost 0 bases and 8 bases, there was a span of 21 bases. The CDR3 DNA follows: TGTGCCAGCAGCGTAGCCCCCAGCATGGCGGGTGTCGATGAGCAGTTCTTC. As protein: CASSVAPSMAGVDEQFF.

The V call is TRBV28, the J call TRBJ1-1; D is unresolved. V lost 6 bases to trimming and J lost 11 bases, with 13 bases between them. This CDR3 has 11 residues. Germline V gene data show CDR1 as MDHEN and CDR2 as SYDVKM. The CDR3 sequence: CASRAGVGAFF. The CDR3 nucleotides are TGTGCCAGCAGGGCAGGAGTTGGGGCTTTCTTT.

The J gene is TRBJ1-2, the V gene TRBV18, with D perhaps TRBD1 (6 bases). There are 14 residues in the CDR3. Trimming left V 11 bases short and J 8 bases short, with 24 bases between. Germline values: CDR1 KGHSH, CDR2 LQKENI. CDR3 residues: CAGTSAALGGGYTF. In DNA, the CDR3 is TGTGCCGGGACATCGGCGGCCCTCGGGGGAGGCTACACCTTC.

The chain is built from TRBV7-2 and TRBJ2-3, with D maybe TRBD1 (5 bases). The ends were cut back, 1 base at V and 2 bases at J, with 13 bases in the middle. Germline V gene sequence: CDR1 SGHTA, CDR2 FQGNSA. This CDR3 has 16 amino acids. The CDR3 bases are TGTGCCAGCAGCTTAGGCCCAGGGCTGTTCACAGATACGCAGTATTTT. Its translation: CASSLGPGLFTDTQYF.

This clone was counted once. The chain joins TRBV7-2 to TRBJ1-5; D not resolved. The germline V gene has CDR1 SGHTA and CDR2 FQGNSA. CDR3 size: 14 residues. V was trimmed by 2 bases and J by 5 bases, leaving 10 bases between them. DNA of the CDR3: TGTGCCAGCAGCTTAACCCCCGGGTATCAGCCCCAGCATTTT. It is translated as CASSLTPGYQPQHF.

This chain uses TRBV6-5 with TRBJ2-7, with D possibly matching TRBD2 (6 bases). V was pared by 2 bases and J by 2 bases, with 13 bases between. Germline assignment: CDR1 MNHEY and CDR2 SVGAGI. The CDR3 contains 15 residues. In nucleotides, the CDR3 is TGTGCCAGCAGTTACGGCTACGGGGGAGCCTACGAGCAGTACTTC. The encoded protein is CASSYGYGGAYEQYF.

The genes are TRBV7-2 and TRBJ1-2; possibly TRBD1 for D (5 bases). The CDR3 has 15 residues. The V and J ends lost 4 bases and 4 bases respectively, with 16 bases between them. Germline V lookup: CDR1 SGHTA, CDR2 FQGNSA. CDR3 sequence (DNA): TGTGCCAGCAGCTCCAACGCAGGGACGAGCTATGGCTACACCTTC. It translates to CASSSNAGTSYGYTF.

The V and J genes are TRBV5-4 and TRBJ2-2; 8 nucleotides match TRBD2. The CDR3 is 15 amino acids. Losses at the gene ends were 7 bases for V and 0 bases for J; bases not matched to a gene: 5. Looked up from germline, CDR1 is SGHNT and CDR2 is YYREEE (reference sequence). The CDR3 spells CASVSGATNTGELFF. CDR3 coding DNA: TGTGCCAGCGTTAGCGGGGCGACGAACACCGGGGAGCTGTTTTTT.

The chain joins TRBV27 to TRBJ2-1, with unresolved D. This CDR3 region has 14 residues. The germline V gene has CDR1 MNHEY and CDR2 SMNVEV (reference sequence). The V end was cut by 3 bases, the J end by 7 bases, with 13 bases between. Here the CDR3 DNA reads TGTGCCAGCAGTTTGGTCCCCGAACCTAATGAGCAGTTCTTC. This sequence encodes CASSLVPEPNEQFF.

V and J are TRBV11-2 and TRBJ1-2; 7 bases line up with TRBD1. J lost 4 bases, V lost 4 bases, and 12 bases had no gene match. CDR1 is SGHAT, CDR2 FQNNGV, per germline. CDR3 length: 16 amino acids. The CDR3 reads CASSSRGSGQIYGYTF. The CDR3 nucleotides read TGTGCCAGCAGCTCCCGCGGGTCGGGACAGATCTATGGCTACACCTTC.

The gene calls are TRBV7-9 and TRBJ1-5, with 7 nucleotides matching TRBD1. V trimming: 1 base; J trimming: 2 bases; junction bases outside the gene matches: 11. This CDR3 spans 18 amino acids. CDR1 and CDR2 from the germline V gene are SEHNR and FQNEAQ (reference sequence). The CDR3 region is CASSLGTYGQAGNQPQHF. CDR3 in DNA: TGTGCCAGCAGCTTAGGGACCTATGGACAGGCTGGCAATCAGCCCCAGCATTTT.

This clone was picked up one time. The chain carries TRBV5-1 and TRBJ1-2; D ambiguous. This CDR3 contains 14 residues. Between the trimmed V and J ends, which lost 0 bases and 4 bases, there was a span of 10 bases. The germline V gene has CDR1 SGHRS and CDR2 YFSETQ. The CDR3 here is CASSLDGQSYGYTF. DNA of the CDR3: TGCGCCAGCAGCTTGGACGGCCAAAGCTATGGCTACACCTTC.

This chain links TRBV5-1 with TRBJ1-3, with 7 bases identical to TRBD1. V was pared by 3 bases and J by 3 bases, with 15 bases of the junction left unmatched. In germline, CDR1 is SGHRS, CDR2 YFSETQ. The CDR3 sequence is 18 residues long. CDR3 loop: CASSSGAPTGLYGNTIYF. The CDR3 DNA is TGCGCCAGCAGCTCCGGCGCCCCGACAGGGTTGTATGGAAACACCATATATTTT.

This clone showed up just once. The V and J genes are TRBV7-2 and TRBJ2-1, with 8 nucleotides matching TRBD1. Germline CDR1 SGHTA, CDR2 FQGNSA. J was trimmed by 6 bases and V by 5 bases; bases with no gene match: 12. CDR3 size: 16 residues. The CDR3 region has the DNA TGTGCCAGCAGCATCCAGGGGGCGCGACGACTCAATGAGCAGTTCTTC. Its translation is CASSIQGARRLNEQFF.

The chain carries TRBV6-1 and TRBJ2-5; 7 bases map to TRBD1. The V and J ends lost 5 bases and 2 bases, in that order; junction bases with no gene match: 5. The CDR3 has 14 amino acids. Germline V gene lookup returns CDR1 MNHNS and CDR2 SASEGT. The CDR3 loop is CASSRLTGQETQYF. The CDR3 DNA reads as TGTGCCAGCAGTAGGCTGACAGGGCAAGAGACCCAGTACTTC.